The sequence of this TCR beta chain was determined in a study of blood T cell repertoires in COVID-19. Study-wide background: Acute and convalescent COVID-19 samples came from the United States, Italy and Spain. Sample material is recorded as cDNA or gDNA derived from T cells, B-cell-depleted T cells, or PBMCs.

Seattle's enrolled individuals joined amid active infection and were then monitored longitudinally. The CDR3 length is 17 residues. Looked up from germline, CDR1 is SGHVS and CDR2 is FQNEAQ. V lost 6 bases and J 1 base, leaving 18 bases between the germline ends. As handled by the study authors: Scientists estimated how many nucleated cells there were by amplifying reference gene primers. Produced via immunoSEQ multiplex PCR; TCRdb's table is partial and in-frame only. Clone size and the V and J calls come from that table; the DNA yielded D and trimming. The sample has fewer than 250,000 clones; over 75% are singletons.

The sample consisted of peripheral blood. The TCR was taken from a man in his fifties or sixties with COVID-19, enrolled during active disease. The chain joins TRBV7-8 to TRBJ2-2; D perhaps matches TRBD2 (6 bases). CDR3 residues: CASRSPFAGGNTGELFF. CDR3 nucleotides: TGTGCCAGCAGGTCCCCATTTGCCGGGGGGAACACCGGGGAGCTGTTTTTT.